This T cell receptor (beta chain) was sequenced in a study of T cell responses to AZD1222 COVID-19 vaccine. Sequencing was performed with immunoSEQ multiplex PCR; in TCRdb, only in-frame clones are kept and a portion is missing. The table lists approximately 67,000 clones, 70% to 90% of them singletons. The CDR3 totals 15 residues. Trimming removed 2 bases from V and 9 bases from J; junction bases left unmatched: 5. Germline values: CDR1 SGDLS, CDR2 YYNGEE. Study findings and constraints: Repertoires were sampled only after the peak T cell response. Clonal diversity was possibly underestimated, and the donors were mostly white British, with more females. Two doses of AZD1222 preceded a rise in Spike-specific TCR breadth and depth.

Second-dose groups at about 4 or about 12 weeks were pooled. Notes on this clone: Its antigen is unknown.

The input for sequencing was peripheral blood, taken 28 days after the second AZD1222 dose. The chain employs TRBV9 and TRBJ2-1; 13 positions match TRBD2. This receptor was identified in an adult who received the AZD1222 COVID-19 vaccine. This CDR3 is CASSVGTSGNSEQFF. DNA for the CDR3: TGTGCCAGCAGCGTGGGGACTAGCGGGAACAGTGAGCAGTTCTTC.